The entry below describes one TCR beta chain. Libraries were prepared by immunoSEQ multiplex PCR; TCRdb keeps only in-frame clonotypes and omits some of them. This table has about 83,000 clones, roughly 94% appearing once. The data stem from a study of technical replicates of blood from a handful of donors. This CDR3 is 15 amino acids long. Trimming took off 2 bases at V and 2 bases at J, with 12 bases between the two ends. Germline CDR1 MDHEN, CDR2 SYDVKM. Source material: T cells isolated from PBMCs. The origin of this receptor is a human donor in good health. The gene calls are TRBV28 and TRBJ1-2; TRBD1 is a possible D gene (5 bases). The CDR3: CASSLAQQANYGYTF. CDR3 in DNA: TGTGCCAGCAGTTTAGCGCAACAGGCGAACTATGGCTACACCTTC.